The 8 T cell receptor beta chains given below trace back to one sample, sequenced in a study of identical twins. Each CDR3 protein gets one entry after TCRdb re-called the 5' RACE reads with MiXCR. The sample shows roughly 280,000 distinct CDR3 sequences, nearly 9.5% of them seen only once. This sample was shared with a second study, whose subject was yellow fever vaccine responses in identical twins.

The sample taken for sequencing was CD8+ T cells sorted from blood. The source of these receptors is a woman younger than 35 in good health.

This clonotype was found many times. The chain has TRBV20-1 and TRBJ2-7; 11 bases line up with TRBD1. V trimming: 5 bases; J trimming: 6 bases; junction bases outside the gene matches: 3. This CDR3 has 12 residues. The germline V gene encodes CDR1 DFQATT and CDR2 SNEGSKA (reference sequence). The CDR3 spells CSAGDRGTEQYF. The CDR3 coding sequence is TGCAGTGCTGGGGACAGGGGGACCGAGCAGTACTTC.

The chain has TRBV2 and TRBJ1-2; D perhaps matches TRBD1 (5 bases). The V end lost 8 bases, the J end lost 1 base, and 11 bases lay between the germline ends. The CDR3 length is 13 residues. The V gene's germline CDR1 is SNHLY and CDR2 FYNNEI. The CDR3 is CASSGRLNYGYTF. DNA for the CDR3: TGTGCCAGCTCAGGGAGGCTTAACTATGGCTACACCTTC.

The chain couples TRBV20-1 to TRBJ2-3; the D gene is possibly TRBD1 (6 bases). V lost 2 bases, J lost 5 bases, and 20 bases lay in between. CDR3 size: 16 residues. Germline V gene sequence: CDR1 DFQATT, CDR2 SNEGSKA (reference sequence). CDR3 in amino acids: CSARKPTGPSGDTQYF. DNA for the CDR3: TGCAGTGCTAGAAAACCCACAGGGCCCTCTGGAGATACGCAGTATTTT.

This clonotype was seen a few times. This chain joins TRBV29-1 and TRBJ1-1; D call uncertain. V was shortened by 7 bases and J by 1 base, with 10 bases between the two germline ends. This CDR3 has 12 residues. Germline CDR1 reads SQVTM; CDR2 reads ANQGSEA. This CDR3 reads CSERTGNTEAFF. The CDR3 DNA sequence: TGCAGCGAGAGGACGGGGAACACTGAAGCTTTCTTT.

The V call is TRBV30, the J call TRBJ2-7; D is unclear. The CDR3 extends over 12 amino acids. CDR1 and CDR2 (germline): GTSNPN, SVGIG (reference sequence). With 3 bases removed from V and 4 bases from J, the gap between germline ends came to 10 bases. As DNA, the CDR3 is TGTGCCTGGAGAGGGAATTCGTACGAGCAGTACTTC. It encodes CAWRGNSYEQYF.

A note on this clonotype: This sequence may be a read error, since a much larger clone differs from it by one base. J is TRBJ2-1 and V is TRBV6-2 or TRBV6-3; the D gene is possibly TRBD1 (6 bases). This CDR3 contains 14 residues. From germline, CDR1 is MNHEY and CDR2 SVGEGT. CDR3 residues: CASRDSLENNDQFF. The CDR3 nucleotides read TGTGCCAGCAGGGACAGCCTAGAGAACAATGATCAGTTCTTC.

This clonotype was picked up many times. The J gene is TRBJ2-2, the V gene TRBV20-1, with 11 bases lining up with TRBD2. The CDR3 spans 16 residues. The trim removed 2 bases at V and 3 bases at J, leaving 5 bases unmatched. Germline lookup yields CDR1 DFQATT and CDR2 SNEGSKA (reference sequence). The CDR3 DNA reads as TGCAGTGCTAGAATGCTAGCGGGAGGTGACACCGGGGAGCTGTTTTTT. It translates to CSARMLAGGDTGELFF.

This clonotype was seen a few times. The V gene is TRBV6-1, the J gene TRBJ2-4; 7 nucleotides line up with TRBD1. Trimming took 6 bases from V and 9 from J; bases not matched to a gene: 8. The CDR3 has 13 amino acids. Germline loops: CDR1 MNHNS, CDR2 SASEGT. CDR3 sequence (DNA): TGTGCCAGCAGCGATACAGGGGTTGGCATTCAGTACTTC. Protein product: CASSDTGVGIQYF.